One sample yielded the 13 T cell receptor beta chains listed below, sequenced in a study of T cells after yellow fever vaccination. MiXCR, run by TCRdb on the 5' RACE reads, gives a single entry per CDR3 protein. Among hundreds of thousands of distinct CDR3 sequences listed, roughly 3.5% were seen once. The sample in question was PBMCs, obtained on the day of the yellow fever booster vaccination. Source of these receptors: a young man who received the YFV17D yellow fever vaccine.

This clonotype has at least ten counts. The chain links TRBV9 to TRBJ1-5; the match to TRBD1 covers 7 bases. This CDR3 has 14 amino acids. Germline V gene data show CDR1 as SGDLS and CDR2 as YYNGEE. The ends lost 4 bases at V and 1 base at J; junction bases unmatched: 2. DNA for the CDR3: TGTGCCAGCAGCTCGGGACAGAGCAATCAGCCCCAGCATTTT. Encoded protein: CASSSGQSNQPQHF.

The chain couples TRBV12-3 or TRBV12-4 to TRBJ1-2; 8 bases line up with TRBD1. The ends lost 6 bases at V and 7 bases at J; junction bases unmatched: 7. This CDR3 has 13 residues. CDR3 amino acids: CASSPDRALGYTF. CDR3 nucleotide sequence: TGTGCCAGCAGCCCGGACAGGGCACTTGGCTACACCTTC.

This clonotype was seen only a few times. This chain joins TRBV6-6 and TRBJ2-3, with D perhaps being TRBD1 or TRBD2 (5 bases each). The V end was cut by 3 bases, the J end by 2 bases, with 9 bases between. The CDR3 runs 14 residues. The germline CDR1 and CDR2 sequences are MNHNY and SVGAGI (reference sequence). CDR3 DNA sequence: TGTGCCAGCAGTTATGGGACCACCACAGATACGCAGTATTTT. Protein sequence: CASSYGTTTDTQYF.

This clonotype was recorded many times. The chain combines TRBV29-1 with TRBJ2-1; no clear D. V was clipped by 5 bases and J by 5 bases, with 19 bases between them. The CDR3 is 15 residues long. Germline CDR1 is SQVTM and CDR2 is ANQGSEA. The CDR3 loop reads CSVILVSALDNEQFF. DNA for the CDR3: TGCAGCGTTATTCTTGTCTCCGCCCTGGACAATGAGCAGTTCTTC.

This clonotype was counted between two and nine times. The chain is built from TRBV10-3 and TRBJ2-5; D call uncertain. Germline loops: CDR1 ENHRY, CDR2 SYGVKD. CDR3 size: 15 residues. Deletions cut 2 bases from V and 1 base from J, with 11 bases between. CDR3 amino acids: CAISEPVPFQETQYF. The DNA for the CDR3 is TGTGCCATCAGTGAGCCGGTCCCATTCCAAGAGACCCAGTACTTC.

This clonotype was seen ten or more times. The chain is built from TRBV6-2 or TRBV6-3 and TRBJ2-7; D is possibly TRBD2 (5 bases). V was pared by 6 bases and J by 7 bases, with 28 bases between. The CDR3 totals 17 residues. Germline V gene lookup returns CDR1 MNHEY and CDR2 SVGEGT. CDR3 sequence: CASSHLRRAVPPEEQYF. The CDR3 bases are TGTGCCAGCAGCCACTTGAGGAGAGCGGTCCCCCCTGAGGAGCAGTACTTC.

This clonotype was found a few times. V and J are TRBV4-3 and TRBJ1-4, with TRBD1 identical over 8 bases. V shed 1 base, J shed 0 bases, and the junction held 1 base outside the gene matches. In germline, CDR1 is LGHNA, CDR2 YSLEER. The CDR3 runs 16 residues. CDR3 coding DNA: TGCGCCAGCAGCCAAGCACAGGGGGCAACTAATGAAAAACTGTTTTTT. Protein product: CASSQAQGATNEKLFF.

This clonotype was counted only a few times. The chain joins TRBV7-9 to TRBJ1-6; D remains unclear. The CDR3 extends over 17 amino acids. CDR1 and CDR2 from the germline V gene are SEHNR and FQNEAQ (reference sequence). The V gene lost 1 base and the J gene lost 8 bases, with 18 bases spanning the gap. CDR3 in amino acids: CASSLDRIGRPYSPLHF. In DNA, the CDR3 is TGTGCCAGCAGCTTAGATAGGATCGGCCGACCATATTCACCCCTCCACTTT.

In this sample, this clonotype turned up a few times. V gene TRBV11-2 combines with J gene TRBJ2-2, with D uncertain. The CDR3 has 14 amino acids. V was pared by 4 bases and J by 7 bases, with 13 bases between. The germline V gene has CDR1 SGHAT and CDR2 FQNNGV. CDR3 region: CASSYSPQRGELFF. CDR3 DNA: TGTGCCAGCAGCTACTCTCCCCAGCGCGGGGAGCTGTTTTTT.

V and J are TRBV12-3 or TRBV12-4 and TRBJ2-1; D is unclear. CDR3 length equals 12 residues. Trimming removed 9 bases at V and 8 bases at J, with 14 bases between. The CDR3 DNA reads TGTGCCAGTCTTCTGGGTAACCATGAGCAGTTCTTC. Its protein is CASLLGNHEQFF.

This clonotype was observed at least ten times. The rearrangement links TRBV5-1 to TRBJ2-3; tentatively, D is TRBD1 or TRBD2 (6 bases each). Trimming pared 4 bases from V and 5 bases from J, leaving 8 bases between. This CDR3 has 12 amino acids. Germline V gene data show CDR1 as SGHRS and CDR2 as YFSETQ. The CDR3 is CASSGGRDTQYF. The DNA for the CDR3 is TGCGCCAGCAGCGGGGGGCGAGATACGCAGTATTTT.

The V call is TRBV20-1, the J call TRBJ1-2, with D possibly matching TRBD1 (6 bases). Germline CDR1 and CDR2: DFQATT and SNEGSKA (reference sequence). V lost 6 bases, J lost 2 bases, and 13 bases lay in between. This CDR3 has 13 residues. The CDR3 sequence: CSAPGTPNYGYTF. CDR3 DNA sequence: TGCAGTGCCCCCGGGACACCGAACTATGGCTACACCTTC.

This clonotype appeared many times. CDR3 DNA: TGTGCCAGCAGCCATGGGGGGGGCGCGGAGACCCAGTACTTC. This translates into CASSHGGGAETQYF. The rearrangement links TRBV7-8 to TRBJ2-5; D might be TRBD2 (7 bases). Trimming cost V 5 bases and J 5 bases, with 15 bases left between them. The CDR3 is made up of 14 amino acids. Germline CDR1 SGHVS, CDR2 FQNEAQ.